This TCR beta chain appears in the sequencing data of a study of blood T cell repertoires in COVID-19. The overall study: Samples taken during acute and convalescent COVID-19 were collected in the United States, Italy and Spain. Sources were T cells, B-cell-depleted T cells, or PBMCs; the material itself was cDNA or gDNA.

Original processing notes: Nucleated cell counts were estimated from reference gene primer amplification. Sequenced by immunoSEQ multiplex PCR; TCRdb stores in-frame clones only, minus some. That table supplies the V and J calls and clone size; D and trimming were determined from the DNA. This sample yields around 160,000 clones, of which more than 70% are seen a single time; about an eighth belongs to the top ten. The source is a man in his sixties with active or convalescent COVID-19. The sequencing input was peripheral blood.

CDR3 protein: CASSQDLGPPRYEQFF. CDR3 nucleotides: TGCGCCAGCAGCCAAGATCTTGGGCCGCCACGCTATGAGCAGTTCTTC. The rearrangement joins TRBV4-1 to TRBJ2-1; D unclear. Germline lookup yields CDR1 MGHRA and CDR2 YSYEKL. V lost 0 bases and J lost 8, with 17 bases in between. This CDR3 is 16 amino acids long.